These 12 T cell receptor beta chains originate from one sample sequenced in a study of CXCR3-negative and CXCR3-positive naive CD8 T cells. The TRB libraries of cDNA were built by UMI-labeled 5' RACE. TCRdb re-called the 5' RACE reads, yielding one record per CDR3 amino acid sequence without DNA. The sample has fewer than 55,000 distinct CDR3 sequences, and its top ten clones hold roughly 1.4%. Sequenced material: naive CXCR3- CD8+ T cells from blood. Described subset: CD45RO-CCR7+CD27+CD95- naive CD8+ T cells lacking CXCR3 (TNR3-). These receptors came from a human donor in good health. Some clones in this sample may be carry-over from other donors' samples.

By frequency, this clonotype is medium-sized (0.01 to 0.1%). The V and J genes are TRBV25-1 and TRBJ2-7. CDR3 length equals 11 residues. Germline CDR1 and CDR2: MGHDK and SYGVNS. CDR3 sequence: CASSVAYEQYF.

The rearrangement joins TRBV5-6 to TRBJ1-5. This CDR3 contains 14 residues. Germline V gene lookup returns CDR1 SGHDT and CDR2 YYEEEE. This CDR3 reads CASSLGRYSQPQHF.

V usage is TRBV6-4 and J usage is TRBJ2-1; the D call of TRBD2 rests on TCRdb alone, since no DNA is present to check it. The CDR3 is 14 amino acids. Germline CDR1 MRHNA, CDR2 SNTAGT. The chain's CDR3 is CANSEGLAGGQQFF.

This chain connects TRBV20-1 to TRBJ2-7; lacking DNA, the TRBD1 call made by TCRdb goes unchecked. The CDR3 length is 14 residues. Germline loops: CDR1 DFQATT, CDR2 SNEGSKA (reference sequence). The CDR3 here is CSARDLDEGAQQYF.

The chain joins TRBV28 to TRBJ2-5; TCRdb returns TRBD2, unconfirmable since there is no DNA. The CDR3 consists of 15 residues. Germline CDR1 is MDHEN and CDR2 is SYDVKM. The CDR3 here is CASSPRGGGQETQYF.

The chain is built from TRBV12-3 or TRBV12-4 and TRBJ2-3; TCRdb designates TRBD2, a call that cannot be tested without DNA. CDR3 length equals 11 residues. The CDR3 loop is CASSFGGEQYF.

The chain joins TRBV12-5 to TRBJ1-3. CDR1 and CDR2 (germline): LGHNT, FRNRAP. CDR3 size: 16 residues. The CDR3 reads CASGLVPGDSGNTIYF.

The gene calls are TRBV20-1 and TRBJ2-7; TCRdb's assignment of TRBD1 cannot be checked, as there is no DNA. The CDR3 length is 12 residues. Germline loops: CDR1 DFQATT, CDR2 SNEGSKA (reference sequence). The CDR3 here is CSAPGVSYEQYF.

The gene calls are TRBV10-3 and TRBJ2-1; the TCRdb call, TRBD2, lacks DNA for checking. This CDR3 is 16 amino acids long. Germline CDR1 ENHRY, CDR2 SYGVKD. Here the CDR3 reads CAISGPGPTADNEQFF.

V gene TRBV7-2 combines with J gene TRBJ2-2; without DNA, the TCRdb call of TRBD1 cannot be checked. Germline V gives CDR1 SGHTA, CDR2 FQGNSA. This CDR3 contains 16 residues. The CDR3 protein is CASSTGPWSNTGELFF.

This chain uses TRBV11-1 with TRBJ2-1. There are 16 residues in the CDR3. In germline, CDR1 is SGHAT, CDR2 FQDESV (reference sequence). The CDR3 loop is CASSSASGTTYNEQFF.

This clonotype registers medium-sized by frequency. The CDR3: CASSHATGTGNQPQHF. The chain joins TRBV4-1 to TRBJ1-5; TCRdb picks TRBD1, but there is no DNA to check that call. The germline V gene has CDR1 MGHRA and CDR2 YSYEKL. This CDR3 spans 16 amino acids.